A single sample gave rise to the 24 T cell receptor beta chains below, sequenced in a study of blood T cell repertoires in COVID-19. TCRdb keeps only in-frame clones here, not all; method: immunoSEQ multiplex PCR. The profile shows around 100,000 clones, 84% of them singletons. Sequencing was carried out using peripheral blood. These receptor sequences come from a man between 60 and 70 years old with acute or convalescent COVID-19.

The CDR3 DNA is TGTGCCAGCAGTTTAACGGGACAGGGGAACACTGAAGCTTTCTTT. Its translation: CASSLTGQGNTEAFF. V usage is TRBV28 and J usage is TRBJ1-1, with 9 bases matching TRBD1. There are 15 residues in the CDR3. Germline assignment: CDR1 MDHEN and CDR2 SYDVKM. The J segment lost 1 base and the V segment lost 2 bases, leaving 2 bases of the junction unmatched.

V and J are TRBV19 and TRBJ1-1, with no clear D. CDR1 and CDR2 from the germline V gene are LNHDA and SQIVND (reference sequence). The CDR3 spans 15 residues. V was clipped by 5 bases and J by 1 base, with 14 bases between them. The CDR3 here is CASSSSGTANTEAFF. CDR3 DNA sequence: TGTGCCAGTAGTTCCTCCGGTACAGCGAACACTGAAGCTTTCTTT. The variable domain in full, with the rest retrieved from reference TRBV19 and TRBJ1-1, is DGGITQSPKYLFRKEGQNVTLSCEQNLNHDAMYWYRQDPGQGLRLIYYSQIVNDFQKGDIAEGYSVSREKKESFPLTVTSAQKNPTAFYLCASSSSGTANTEAFFGQGTRLTVV.

V gene TRBV14 combines with J gene TRBJ1-4; D is uncertain. Germline assignment: CDR1 SGHDN and CDR2 FVKESK. This CDR3 contains 16 residues. The V end lost 1 base, the J end lost 8 bases, and 17 bases lay between the germline ends. The CDR3 nucleotides are TGTGCCAGCAGCCAAGGGCAGCGGGCCCAACGGGAAAAACTGTTTTTT. Amino acids: CASSQGQRAQREKLFF.

This clone was detected a few times. The rearrangement links TRBV2 to TRBJ1-5; a weak D match, TRBD1 (6 bases). CDR1 and CDR2 from the germline V gene are SNHLY and FYNNEI. The CDR3 extends over 16 amino acids. V lost 4 bases and J 0 bases, leaving 13 bases between the germline ends. CDR3 coding DNA: TGTGCCAGCAGTGCCCATACAGGGTATAGCAATCAGCCCCAGCATTTT. Translating it yields CASSAHTGYSNQPQHF.

The V and J genes are TRBV7-2 and TRBJ1-1; no reliable D call. The germline gives CDR1 SGHTA, CDR2 FQGNSA. V dropped 2 bases and J dropped 5 bases, with 18 bases sitting between them. The CDR3 is 16 amino acids. The CDR3 DNA reads as TGTGCCAGCAGCTTACTTTCTCGGGGTTTGGGGACTGAAGCTTTCTTT. It is translated as CASSLLSRGLGTEAFF. Drawing the rest from reference TRBV7-2 and TRBJ1-1, the complete variable domain is GAGVSQSPSNKVTEKGKDVELRCDPISGHTALYWYRQSLGQGLEFLIYFQGNSAPDKSGLPSDRFSAERTGGSVSTLTIQRTQQEDSAVYLCASSLLSRGLGTEAFFGQGTRLTVV.

The chain couples TRBV30 to TRBJ1-4; tentative D call: TRBD1 (6 bases). Trimming shortened V by 1 base and J by 6 bases, and 6 bases separated the two germline ends. The germline V gene encodes CDR1 GTSNPN and CDR2 SVGIG (reference sequence). CDR3 length equals 12 residues. The CDR3 region has the DNA TGTGCCTGGAGTGCAGGGGATGAAAAACTGTTTTTT. Translation gives CAWSAGDEKLFF.

CDR3 nucleotide sequence: TGTGCCAGCTCACCACCGTTAGGACAGGGTACTGAAGCTTTCTTT. It yields the protein CASSPPLGQGTEAFF. The V and J genes are TRBV18 and TRBJ1-1, with 8 bases aligning to TRBD1. V dropped 0 bases and J dropped 5; count of bases not matched to a gene: 5. CDR1 and CDR2 (germline): KGHSH, LQKENI. The CDR3 length is 15 residues.

About this clone itself: In the same sample, other DNA sequences code for this CDR3. V is TRBV6-2 or TRBV6-3 and J is TRBJ1-2, with 8 bases fitting TRBD1. CDR3 length equals 16 residues. Germline-derived CDR1 and CDR2 are MNHEY and SVGEGT. Trimming removed 0 bases from V and 3 bases from J; junction bases left unmatched: 6. CDR3 sequence (DNA): TGTGCCAGCAGTTACTCGATCCAGGGGGCGGACTATGGCTACACCTTC. Translated: CASSYSIQGADYGYTF.

J is TRBJ2-1 and V is TRBV27; 14 nucleotides match TRBD2. The CDR3 extends over 16 amino acids. Germline values: CDR1 MNHEY, CDR2 SMNVEV (reference sequence). Losses at the gene ends were 3 bases for V and 9 bases for J; bases not matched to a gene: 7. The CDR3 DNA sequence: TGTGCCAGCAGTTTTATGGGACTAGCGGGGGCGGGTGAGCAGTTCTTC. It codes for CASSFMGLAGAGEQFF.

The chain joins TRBV5-1 to TRBJ1-4; 7 nucleotides match TRBD1. There are 14 residues in the CDR3. Losses at the gene ends were 5 bases for V and 6 bases for J; bases not matched to a gene: 7. CDR1 and CDR2 from the germline V gene are SGHRS and YFSETQ. CDR3 residues: CASSTGTDHEKLFF. Written as DNA, the CDR3 is TGCGCCAGCAGTACCGGGACAGACCATGAAAAACTGTTTTTT.

This rearrangement joins TRBV5-4 to TRBJ1-3; 9 bases agree with TRBD1. The J segment lost 4 bases and the V segment lost 0 bases, leaving 2 bases of the junction unmatched. Germline CDR1 and CDR2: SGHNT and YYREEE (reference sequence). The length of the CDR3 is 15 residues. Written as DNA, the CDR3 is TGTGCCAGCAGCTTGGGACAGGGGGTCGGAAACACCATATATTTT. As protein: CASSLGQGVGNTIYF. The variable domain in full, with the rest retrieved from reference TRBV5-4 and TRBJ1-3, is ETGVTQSPTHLIKTRGQQVTLRCSSQSGHNTVSWYQQALGQGPQFIFQYYREEENGRGNFPPRFSGLQFPNYSSELNVNALELDDSALYLCASSLGQGVGNTIYFGEGSWLTVV.

This clone came up a few times. The rearrangement joins TRBV9 to TRBJ1-2, with 10 bases matching TRBD1. Germline assignment: CDR1 SGDLS and CDR2 YYNGEE. CDR3 length: 15 residues. Germline trimming cut 3 bases from V and 0 bases from J; bases unmatched to any gene: 2. The CDR3 region is CASSGQGATNYGYTF. The CDR3 nucleotides read TGTGCCAGCAGCGGACAGGGGGCTACTAACTATGGCTACACCTTC.

The V and J genes are TRBV10-3 and TRBJ2-7; 9 positions match TRBD1. The CDR3 is made up of 13 amino acids. After removal of 4 bases from V and 4 bases from J, the junction contained 2 bases not matched to a gene. Germline CDR1 ENHRY, CDR2 SYGVKD. The CDR3 nucleotides read TGTGCCATCAGTGGTGACAGGGGGTACGAGCAGTACTTC. Its protein product is CAISGDRGYEQYF.

The V and J genes are TRBV10-3 and TRBJ1-5; D not resolved. The germline gives CDR1 ENHRY, CDR2 SYGVKD. Trimming removed 10 bases from V and 4 bases from J, with 11 bases in between. The CDR3 is 12 residues long. CDR3 bases: TGTGCCACCGGTGACCTTAATCAGCCCCAGCATTTT. Translation: CATGDLNQPQHF.

This clone was found a few times. V usage is TRBV5-5 and J usage is TRBJ2-2; unclear D gene. The V gene lost 0 bases and the J gene lost 2 bases, with 8 bases spanning the gap. This CDR3 spans 15 amino acids. The germline gives CDR1 SGHKS, CDR2 YYEKEE (reference sequence). The CDR3 DNA is TGTGCCAGCAGCTTGGGAGGTATCAACACCGGGGAGCTGTTTTTT. The encoded protein is CASSLGGINTGELFF.

The chain joins TRBV7-9 to TRBJ2-5; 12 bases are a match to TRBD2. This CDR3 spans 14 amino acids. Trimming took 8 bases from V and 3 from J; bases not matched to a gene: 4. Germline V gene data show CDR1 as SEHNR and CDR2 as FQNEAQ (reference sequence). The CDR3 sequence is CASCGLAGKETQYF. In DNA, the CDR3 is TGTGCCAGCTGCGGACTAGCGGGGAAAGAGACCCAGTACTTC.

This rearrangement joins TRBV2 to TRBJ2-3, with TRBD2 matching over 9 bases. The CDR3 length is 16 residues. Germline CDR1 reads SNHLY; CDR2 reads FYNNEI. V shed 4 bases and J 2 bases; nucleotides not matched to a gene: 7. For the CDR3, the DNA is TGTGCCAGCAGTGGGGGAGCGGGGGGATCCACAGATACGCAGTATTTT. This sequence encodes CASSGGAGGSTDTQYF.

The chain joins TRBV7-9 to TRBJ2-7, with 9 bases that match TRBD1. This CDR3 has 14 residues. Germline CDR1 reads SEHNR; CDR2 reads FQNEAQ (reference sequence). J was trimmed by 7 bases and V by 0 bases; bases with no gene match: 4. The CDR3 here is CASSLAGTGKEQYF. The CDR3 bases are TGTGCCAGCAGCTTAGCCGGGACAGGGAAAGAGCAGTACTTC. The variable domain in full, completed from reference TRBV7-9 and TRBJ2-7, reads DTGVSQNPRHKITKRGQNVTFRCDPISEHNRLYWYRQTLGQGPEFLTYFQNEAQLEKSRLLSDRFSAERPKGSFSTLEIQRTEQGDSAMYLCASSLAGTGKEQYFGPGTRLTVT.

V is TRBV27 and J is TRBJ1-3; possibly TRBD1 for D (5 bases). CDR3 length equals 14 residues. V lost 9 bases and J 0 bases, leaving 12 bases between the germline ends. CDR1 and CDR2 from the germline V gene are MNHEY and SMNVEV (reference sequence). CDR3 amino acids: CASSGHTSGNTIYF. The CDR3 nucleotides read TGTGCCAGTTCCGGACATACCTCTGGAAACACCATATATTTT.

V usage is TRBV28 and J usage is TRBJ1-1, with D perhaps matching TRBD1 (5 bases). CDR1 is MDHEN, CDR2 SYDVKM, per germline. The CDR3 consists of 14 residues. V was clipped by 5 bases and J by 4 bases, with 14 bases between them. CDR3 region: CASSPTGGSTEAFF. The CDR3, as DNA: TGTGCCAGCAGTCCGACGGGGGGAAGCACTGAAGCTTTCTTT.

In nucleotides, the CDR3 is TGTGCCAGCACTCACAGGGGGCTGACCTACGAGCAGTACTTC. As protein: CASTHRGLTYEQYF. This sequence joins TRBV6-5 and TRBJ2-7; 9 positions agree with TRBD1. J gave up 2 bases and V 7 bases, and 6 bases lay outside the gene matches. In germline, CDR1 is MNHEY, CDR2 SVGAGI. The CDR3 consists of 14 residues.

The V gene is TRBV3-1 (or the pseudogene TRBV3-2), the J gene TRBJ1-1; 7 bases map to TRBD1. Germline V gene lookup returns CDR1 LGHDT and CDR2 YNNKEL (reference sequence). V gave up 4 bases and J gave up 3 bases; unmatched junction bases: 5. The CDR3 length is 14 residues. CDR3 residues: CASSLPGTDTEAFF. Written as DNA, the CDR3 is TGTGCCAGCAGCCTACCCGGGACAGACACTGAAGCTTTCTTT.

This clone was counted between two and nine times. Distinct nucleotide sequences in the sample also encode this CDR3. The V gene is TRBV18, the J gene TRBJ1-2, with 7 positions matching TRBD1. The germline gives CDR1 KGHSH, CDR2 LQKENI. The CDR3 spans 13 residues. V shed 3 bases and J 3 bases; nucleotides not matched to a gene: 1. CDR3 sequence reads: CASSPQGDYGYTF. The DNA for the CDR3 is TGTGCCAGCTCACCCCAGGGGGACTATGGCTACACCTTC.

This chain links TRBV3-1 (or the pseudogene TRBV3-2) with TRBJ1-2; TRBD1 matches 9 bases. V lost 1 base and J lost 8; bases outside the gene matches: 14. CDR1 is LGHDT, CDR2 YNNKEL, per germline (reference sequence). The CDR3 covers 17 residues. Here the CDR3 reads CASSQVRGQGYEGGYTF. CDR3 DNA sequence: TGTGCCAGCAGCCAAGTCCGTGGACAGGGGTACGAGGGCGGCTACACCTTC.